This T cell receptor (beta chain) derives from a study of T cell repertoires in cytomegalovirus infection. Background on the study: In public TCR beta signatures, there were indications of both CMV infection and matching HLA type.

Germline-derived CDR1 and CDR2 are SGHTA and FQGNSA. CDR3 size: 19 residues. Trimming at V came to 2 bases and at J to 0 bases, leaving 13 bases not matched to a gene. TCRdb reprocessed the reads via MiXCR and lists one record per CDR3 protein. Among fewer than 550,000 distinct CDR3 sequences listed, more than 15% were seen once. This clonotype has at least ten counts. This sequence was found in a human donor in good health (CMV status not recorded). Some clones in this sample may be carry-over from other donors' samples. The sample taken for sequencing was CD8+ T cells from PBMCs. The genes are TRBV7-2 and TRBJ1-5; 7 nucleotides line up with TRBD1. The DNA for the CDR3 is TGTGCCAGCAGCTTACCCACCGGGACAGCCGTTCTTAGCAATCAGCCCCAGCATTTT. Protein: CASSLPTGTAVLSNQPQHF.